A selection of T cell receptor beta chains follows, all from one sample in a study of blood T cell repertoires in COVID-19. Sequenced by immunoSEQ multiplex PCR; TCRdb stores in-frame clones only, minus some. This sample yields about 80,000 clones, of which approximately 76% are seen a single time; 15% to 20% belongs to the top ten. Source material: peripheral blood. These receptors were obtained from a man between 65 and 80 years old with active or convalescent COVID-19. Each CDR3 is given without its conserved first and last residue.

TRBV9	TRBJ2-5	ASSALTTSGEKETQY
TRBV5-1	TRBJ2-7	ASSLEGRQGIYEQY
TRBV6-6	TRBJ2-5	ASSGTSGGQETQY
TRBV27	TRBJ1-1	ASSLQRGSVNTEAF
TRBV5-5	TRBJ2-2	ASSLFLRQGSTGELF
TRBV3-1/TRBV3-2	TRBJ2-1	ASSQVGGATPSYNEQF
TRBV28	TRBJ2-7	ASSSPPVYEQY
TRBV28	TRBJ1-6	ASRQGNYNSPLH
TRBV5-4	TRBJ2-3	ASRRGQVRTDTQY
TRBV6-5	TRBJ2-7	ASKGQGPHEQY
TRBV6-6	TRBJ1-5	ASSSQKNQPQH
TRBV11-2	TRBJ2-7	ASSLGYAGGYEQY
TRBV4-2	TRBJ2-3	ASSQGGGASGGLTDTQY
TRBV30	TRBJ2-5	ASTGPRGGTQY
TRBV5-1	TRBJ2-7	ASSWTSGGTLSYEQY
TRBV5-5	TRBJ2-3	ASSLGGPRADTQY
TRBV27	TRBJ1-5	ASSLEGPTAGYSNQPQH
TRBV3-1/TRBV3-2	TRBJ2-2	ASSQSDTGELF
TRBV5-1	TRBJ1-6	ASSILDRNSPLH
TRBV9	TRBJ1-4	ASSPGYNEKLF
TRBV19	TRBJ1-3	ASTTGDSSGNTIY
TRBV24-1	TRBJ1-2	ATSRDPSYGYT
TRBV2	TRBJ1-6	ASSDHLGGSPLH
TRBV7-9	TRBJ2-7	AVDRGIYEQY
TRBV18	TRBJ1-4	ASSRTGQSNEKLF
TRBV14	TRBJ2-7	ASNVAGRAYEQY
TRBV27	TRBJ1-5	ASRGAWGQPQH
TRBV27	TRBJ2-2	ASSLSGLTGELF
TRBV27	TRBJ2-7	ASSIGGLGEQY
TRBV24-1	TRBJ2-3	AVQEATDTQY
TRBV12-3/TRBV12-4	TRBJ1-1	ASSQGPLKRAF
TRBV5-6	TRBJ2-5	ASSALLTGGHEETQY
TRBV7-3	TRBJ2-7	ASSLSGGAGSYEQY
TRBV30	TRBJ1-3	AWTASGNTIY
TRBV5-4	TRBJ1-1	ASSRPRDRGDTEAF
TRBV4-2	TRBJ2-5	ASSQPGTAQETQY
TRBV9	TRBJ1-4	ASSVGTYNEKLF
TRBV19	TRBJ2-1	ASSIDLQGKRGEQF
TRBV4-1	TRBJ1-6	ASSQSLLGQGRKVSPLH
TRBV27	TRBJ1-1	ASSLQYSNTEAF
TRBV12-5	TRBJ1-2	ASGLVRPQGLSYGYT
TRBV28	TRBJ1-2	ASHAGLLDYGYT